A selection of T cell receptor beta chains follows, all from one sample in a study of blood T cell repertoires in COVID-19. Libraries were prepared by immunoSEQ multiplex PCR; TCRdb keeps only in-frame clonotypes and omits some of them. The repertoire holds approximately 65,000 clones, with about three quarters as singletons. The specimen sequenced was peripheral blood. The receptors stem from an elderly man with acute or convalescent COVID-19. CDR3s include the opening cysteine and the closing phenylalanine or tryptophan. A D gene is named only where the DNA matches it firmly. Clone size appears in some rows only: once, few, many, or a class for an expanded clone.

DNA: TGTGCCAGCAGCCATCGGGGGGGTAGGAATGAGCAGTTCTTC
CDR3: CASSHRGGRNEQFF
J: TRBJ2-1
D: TRBD2
V: TRBV3-1/TRBV3-2
size: .

DNA: TGTGCCAGTAGTTCACCGGGACTAGCGGGAGGCTACAATGAGCAGTTCTTC
CDR3: CASSSPGLAGGYNEQFF
J: TRBJ2-1
D: TRBD2
V: TRBV19
size: .

DNA: TGCGCCAGCAGCCCAAACTCAGGGGAGGAGACCCAGTACTTC
CDR3: CASSPNSGEETQYF
J: TRBJ2-5
D: .
V: TRBV5-1
size: .

DNA: TGTGCCAGCAGTAAGGCAGGGTTTTCTGAAAAACTGTTTTTT
CDR3: CASSKAGFSEKLFF
J: TRBJ1-4
D: .
V: TRBV6-5
size: .

DNA: TGTGCCAGCAGCCAAGGTAATAGCGGGTCCTACGAGCAGTACTTC
CDR3: CASSQGNSGSYEQYF
J: TRBJ2-7
D: TRBD2
V: TRBV3-1/TRBV3-2
size: .

DNA: TGTGCCAGCAGCCAAGGAGGGAGCGGGAGAGCCTACAATGAGCAGTTCTTC
CDR3: CASSQGGSGRAYNEQFF
J: TRBJ2-1
D: TRBD2
V: TRBV4-2
size: .

DNA: TGTGCCAGCAGCCATACTAACACTGAAGCTTTCTTT
CDR3: CASSHTNTEAFF
J: TRBJ1-1
D: .
V: TRBV5-4
size: once

DNA: TGTGCCAGCAGCCCCCCGAGGAGGGGATGGAGCAATCAGCCCCAGCATTTT
CDR3: CASSPPRRGWSNQPQHF
J: TRBJ1-5
D: .
V: TRBV28
size: .

DNA: TGTGCCAGCAGCTTGTCCAGAAACTATGGCTACACCTTC
CDR3: CASSLSRNYGYTF
J: TRBJ1-2
D: .
V: TRBV7-2
size: .

DNA: TGCAGCGTCTCGGGGGGGGTGGCTCAGCCCCAGCATTTT
CDR3: CSVSGGVAQPQHF
J: TRBJ1-5
D: .
V: TRBV29-1
size: .

DNA: TGTGCCACCAGTGATTTCCCGGGAGGGCCCCGCTCCTACGAGCAGTACTTC
CDR3: CATSDFPGGPRSYEQYF
J: TRBJ2-7
D: TRBD2
V: TRBV24-1
size: few

DNA: TGTGCCAGCAGGGGGAGACGCACCGGGGAGCTGTTTTTT
CDR3: CASRGRRTGELFF
J: TRBJ2-2
D: .
V: TRBV5-6
size: .

DNA: TGCAGCGTTGGACAGGTCTCCTACGAGCAGTACTTC
CDR3: CSVGQVSYEQYF
J: TRBJ2-7
D: .
V: TRBV29-1
size: .

DNA: TGCGCCAGCAGCCAAGTCATAGCGGGACCCGTCCGCAGGGGGAAGCAGTTCTTC
CDR3: CASSQVIAGPVRRGKQFF
J: TRBJ2-1
D: .
V: TRBV4-1
size: few

DNA: TGTGCCAACCGAGGACAGACTGCCGGTACGAACTATGGCTACACCTTC
CDR3: CANRGQTAGTNYGYTF
J: TRBJ1-2
D: .
V: TRBV2
size: .

DNA: TGTGCCAGCAGCTACCTAGCGGCTAGCACAGATACGCAGTATTTT
CDR3: CASSYLAASTDTQYF
J: TRBJ2-3
D: TRBD2
V: TRBV7-9
size: many

DNA: TGTGCCAGCAGTTATTTTGCAGTATGGTCTGGAAACACCATATATTTT
CDR3: CASSYFAVWSGNTIYF
J: TRBJ1-3
D: .
V: TRBV6-2/TRBV6-3
size: .